These 17 T cell receptor beta chains were sequenced from one sample in a study of blood T cell repertoires in COVID-19. TCRdb's copy holds only in-frame clones and misses some; the assay was immunoSEQ multiplex PCR. The profile shows about 250,000 clones, around 90% of them singletons. The sequencing input was peripheral blood. The receptors here all came from a man younger than 40 with COVID-19, enrolled during active disease.

This clone showed up just once. The V call is TRBV11-3, the J call TRBJ2-1; 7 bases agree with TRBD1. The CDR3 spans 15 residues. Germline-derived CDR1 and CDR2 are SGHNT and YENEEA. Trimming removed 5 bases from V and 0 bases from J; junction bases left unmatched: 4. The CDR3 loop reads CASSVTGSSYNEQFF. For the CDR3, the DNA is TGTGCCAGCAGCGTGACAGGGAGCTCCTACAATGAGCAGTTCTTC.

This rearrangement joins TRBV3-1 (or the pseudogene TRBV3-2) to TRBJ2-2; 7 bases agree with TRBD1. The germline V gene encodes CDR1 LGHDT and CDR2 YNNKEL (reference sequence). Unmatched junction bases numbered 13, after V lost 3 bases and J lost 3 bases. CDR3 length equals 18 residues. The CDR3 coding sequence is TGTGCCAGCAGCCAGGAAATGAACCGGGACAGTCACACCGGGGAGCTGTTTTTT. Translating gives CASSQEMNRDSHTGELFF.

In this sample, this clone turned up once. This chain joins TRBV19 and TRBJ1-1; 8 bases are a match to TRBD1. V lost 5 bases and J lost 1; bases outside the gene matches: 3. This CDR3 contains 14 residues. Per germline, CDR1 LNHDA and CDR2 SQIVND (reference sequence). In nucleotides, the CDR3 is TGTGCCAGTAGTGCACAGGGGGGGAACACTGAAGCTTTCTTT. It specifies CASSAQGGNTEAFF.

The V call is TRBV6-2 or TRBV6-3, the J call TRBJ2-7; 9 bases line up with TRBD2. Germline-derived CDR1 and CDR2 are MNHEY and SVGEGT. The CDR3 runs 16 residues. V was clipped by 6 bases and J by 0 bases; unmatched bases: 9. This CDR3 reads CASSNHRTSDSYEQYF. The CDR3 bases are TGTGCCAGCAGCAACCATCGGACTAGCGACTCCTACGAGCAGTACTTC.

The chain combines TRBV15 with TRBJ1-2; tentative D call: TRBD1 (6 bases). CDR3 length: 16 amino acids. Trimming removed 5 bases from V and 8 bases from J, with 24 bases in between. Per germline, CDR1 LNHNV and CDR2 YYDKDF (reference sequence). CDR3 bases: TGTGCCACCAGCGATTGGGGGGGGGCTACGCCCGAGGGCTACACCTTC. It is translated as CATSDWGGATPEGYTF.

This clone appeared once. Written as DNA, the CDR3 is TGTGCCAGCAGCCCGAGAGGAGGGGCCAACGTCCTGACTTTC. Encoded protein: CASSPRGGANVLTF. The chain carries TRBV5-4 and TRBJ2-6; no firm D call. This CDR3 comprises 14 residues. The germline gives CDR1 SGHNT, CDR2 YYREEE (reference sequence). V lost 4 bases to trimming and J lost 4 bases, with 9 bases between them.

The chain couples TRBV19 to TRBJ2-1, with 7 bases that match TRBD1. After removal of 8 bases from V and 6 bases from J, the junction contained 4 bases not matched to a gene. The CDR3 is 12 amino acids. Germline V gene lookup returns CDR1 LNHDA and CDR2 SQIVND (reference sequence). The CDR3 sequence: CASWDSFNEQFF. CDR3 bases: TGTGCCAGTTGGGACAGTTTCAATGAGCAGTTCTTC.

The rearrangement links TRBV4-2 to TRBJ2-5; D possibly corresponds to TRBD2 (6 bases). The germline V gene encodes CDR1 LGHNA and CDR2 YNFKEQ. With 0 bases removed from V and 6 bases from J, the gap between germline ends came to 14 bases. This CDR3 has 15 amino acids. In DNA form, the CDR3 reads TGTGCCAGCAGCCAAGATCTAACGGCGGGACAGACCCAGTACTTC. Its protein product is CASSQDLTAGQTQYF.

V gene TRBV7-9 combines with J gene TRBJ2-1; D possibly corresponds to TRBD2 (6 bases). CDR3 length: 14 amino acids. Germline V gene data show CDR1 as SEHNR and CDR2 as FQNEAQ (reference sequence). V lost 4 bases, J lost 4 bases, and 11 bases lay in between. CDR3 amino acids: CASSSLAGYNEQFF. The CDR3 coding sequence is TGTGCCAGCAGCTCACTAGCTGGTTACAATGAGCAGTTCTTC.

The chain recombines TRBV9 with TRBJ1-2; TRBD1 aligns across 7 bases. J was trimmed by 8 bases and V by 0 bases; bases with no gene match: 4. The CDR3 is 13 amino acids. CDR1 SGDLS and CDR2 YYNGEE come from the germline V gene. CDR3 in DNA: TGTGCCAGCAGCGTAGGAGGGGGCGGCGGCTACACCTTC. This sequence encodes CASSVGGGGGYTF.

The V call is TRBV3-1 (or the pseudogene TRBV3-2), the J call TRBJ1-2; D may be TRBD1 (5 bases). V was cut by 7 bases and J by 8 bases, with 14 bases left in between. CDR1 is LGHDT, CDR2 YNNKEL, per germline (reference sequence). This CDR3 is built from 12 residues. The CDR3 bases are TGTGCCAGCATGGGTTTAACAGGCGGCTACACCTTC. It specifies CASMGLTGGYTF.

This chain uses TRBV5-1 with TRBJ2-5; TRBD2 matches at 7 bases. Germline V gives CDR1 SGHRS, CDR2 YFSETQ. The CDR3 runs 13 residues. With 4 bases clipped from V and 5 bases from J, the junction kept 5 bases outside the gene matches. The CDR3 spells CASSPSGVETQYF. The CDR3 DNA follows: TGCGCCAGCAGCCCAAGCGGGGTGGAGACCCAGTACTTC.

This clone was seen once. The chain combines TRBV5-1 with TRBJ2-7; 10 nucleotides match TRBD2. J was trimmed by 2 bases and V by 0 bases; bases with no gene match: 8. CDR3 length: 17 amino acids. Germline lookup yields CDR1 SGHRS and CDR2 YFSETQ. The CDR3 coding sequence is TGCGCCAGCAGCTTGGCCCCAACTAGCGGGGTAGCCTACGAGCAGTACTTC. It codes for CASSLAPTSGVAYEQYF.

This chain connects TRBV4-1 to TRBJ1-6, with 8 bases lining up with TRBD1. The ends lost 4 bases at V and 4 bases at J; junction bases unmatched: 6. This CDR3 region has 16 residues. CDR1 and CDR2 from the germline V gene are MGHRA and YSYEKL. This CDR3 reads CASSPTRQGYNSPLHF. The CDR3 nucleotides read TGCGCCAGCAGCCCGACCCGACAGGGGTATAATTCACCCCTCCACTTT.

The V and J genes are TRBV12-3 or TRBV12-4 and TRBJ1-2; TRBD1 matches at 8 bases. V shed 5 bases, J shed 5 bases, and the junction held 4 bases outside the gene matches. CDR3 length: 13 residues. The CDR3 region is CASSVQGVYGYTF. The DNA for the CDR3 is TGTGCCAGCAGTGTACAGGGGGTTTATGGCTACACCTTC.

This chain links TRBV7-6 with TRBJ1-5, with 10 bases matching TRBD1. Germline V gives CDR1 SGHVS, CDR2 FNYEAQ. This CDR3 contains 15 residues. V shed 3 bases and J 4 bases; nucleotides not matched to a gene: 3. CDR3 coding DNA: TGTGCCAGCAGCTTCGGGGACAGGGGAAATCAGCCCCAGCATTTT. It is translated as CASSFGDRGNQPQHF.

CDR3 region: CASSPRGQSSNQPQHF. DNA for the CDR3: TGTGCCAGCTCACCACGGGGGCAGAGTAGCAATCAGCCCCAGCATTTT. The chain has TRBV18 and TRBJ1-5; D may be TRBD1 (6 bases). Trimming pared 1 base from V and 0 bases from J, leaving 10 bases between. Germline CDR1 and CDR2: KGHSH and LQKENI. The CDR3 runs to 16 residues.